Detailed here is one T cell receptor (beta chain). Its target is not known. The primer mix had 60 Vbeta and 13 Jbeta primers. Profiling relied on immunoSEQ multiplex PCR, and the TCRdb table lists in-frame clones only, not all of them. Of 150,000 to 200,000 clones in the sample, around 78% are singletons; the top ten hold around 14%. These data originate in a study of cytomegalovirus exposure and HLA in healthy donors. General study points: Trimming of TCR beta V- and J-genes showed a link, identified in a later analysis, to a missense DCLRE1C variant.

This CDR3 contains 14 residues. V lost 6 bases, J lost 5 bases, and 14 bases lay in between. Germline values: CDR1 MNHEY, CDR2 SVGAGI. The receptor was derived from a woman under 40 in good health and CMV-seropositive. This sequence joins TRBV6-5 and TRBJ2-1, with a weak D call TRBD1 (5 bases). Sequencing used PBMCs. The CDR3 coding sequence is TGTGCCAGCAGCCCAGGGTGGCGAAACAATGAGCAGTTCTTC. This codes for CASSPGWRNNEQFF.